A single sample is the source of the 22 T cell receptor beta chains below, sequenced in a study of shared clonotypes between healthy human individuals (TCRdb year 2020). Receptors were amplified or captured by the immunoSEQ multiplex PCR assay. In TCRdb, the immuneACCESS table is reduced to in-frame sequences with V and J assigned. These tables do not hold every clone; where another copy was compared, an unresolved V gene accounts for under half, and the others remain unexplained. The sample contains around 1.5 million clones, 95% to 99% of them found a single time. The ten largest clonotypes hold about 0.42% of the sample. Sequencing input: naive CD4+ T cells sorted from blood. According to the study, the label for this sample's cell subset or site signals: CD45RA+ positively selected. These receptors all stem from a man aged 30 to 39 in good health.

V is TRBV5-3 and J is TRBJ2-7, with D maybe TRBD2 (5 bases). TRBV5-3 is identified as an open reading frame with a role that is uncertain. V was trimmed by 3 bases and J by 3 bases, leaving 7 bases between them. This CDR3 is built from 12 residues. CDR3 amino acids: CARSSDFYEQYF. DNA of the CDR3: TGTGCCAGAAGCTCGGACTTCTACGAGCAGTACTTC.

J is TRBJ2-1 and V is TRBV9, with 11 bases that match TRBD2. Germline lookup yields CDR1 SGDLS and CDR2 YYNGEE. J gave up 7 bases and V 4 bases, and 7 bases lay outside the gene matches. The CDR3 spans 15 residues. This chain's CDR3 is CASSPGLAEHNEQFF. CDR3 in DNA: TGTGCCAGCAGCCCGGGACTAGCGGAACATAATGAGCAGTTCTTC.

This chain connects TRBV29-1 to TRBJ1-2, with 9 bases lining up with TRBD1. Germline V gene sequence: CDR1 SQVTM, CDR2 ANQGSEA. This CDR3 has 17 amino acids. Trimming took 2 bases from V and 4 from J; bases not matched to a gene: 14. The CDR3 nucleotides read TGCAGCGTTGAACCGGTCTTTCCAGGGACAGGGAGCTATGGCTACACCTTC. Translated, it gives CSVEPVFPGTGSYGYTF.

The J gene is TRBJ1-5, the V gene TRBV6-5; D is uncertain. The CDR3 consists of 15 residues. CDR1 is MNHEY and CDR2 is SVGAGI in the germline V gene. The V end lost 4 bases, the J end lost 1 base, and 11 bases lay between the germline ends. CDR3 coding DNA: TGTGCCAGCAGTTCTACGTACAGCAGCAATCAGCCCCAGCATTTT. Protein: CASSSTYSSNQPQHF.

CDR3 bases: TGTGCCAGTAGTTCCCCTCGGGACAGTACCTACGAGCAGTACTTC. It encodes CASSSPRDSTYEQYF. The V gene is TRBV19, the J gene TRBJ2-7, with 7 bases matching TRBD1. The V gene's germline CDR1 is LNHDA and CDR2 SQIVND (reference sequence). The ends lost 5 bases at V and 2 bases at J; junction bases unmatched: 9. CDR3 length: 15 amino acids.

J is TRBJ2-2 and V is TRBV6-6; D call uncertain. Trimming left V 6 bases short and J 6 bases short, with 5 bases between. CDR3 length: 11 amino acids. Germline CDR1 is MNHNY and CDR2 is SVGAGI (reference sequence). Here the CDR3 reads CASRLAGELFF. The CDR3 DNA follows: TGTGCCAGCAGGTTAGCCGGGGAGCTGTTTTTT.

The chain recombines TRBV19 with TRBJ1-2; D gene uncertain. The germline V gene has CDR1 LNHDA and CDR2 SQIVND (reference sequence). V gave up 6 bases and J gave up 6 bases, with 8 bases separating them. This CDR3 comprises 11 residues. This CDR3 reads CASRGTDGYTF. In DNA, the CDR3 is TGTGCCAGTAGGGGTACGGATGGCTACACCTTC.

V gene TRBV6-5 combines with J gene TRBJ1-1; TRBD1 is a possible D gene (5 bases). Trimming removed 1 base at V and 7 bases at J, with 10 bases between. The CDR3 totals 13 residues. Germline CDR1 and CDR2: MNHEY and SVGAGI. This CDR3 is CASSYLRGSEAFF. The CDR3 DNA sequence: TGTGCCAGCAGTTACTTGAGGGGTAGTGAAGCTTTCTTT.

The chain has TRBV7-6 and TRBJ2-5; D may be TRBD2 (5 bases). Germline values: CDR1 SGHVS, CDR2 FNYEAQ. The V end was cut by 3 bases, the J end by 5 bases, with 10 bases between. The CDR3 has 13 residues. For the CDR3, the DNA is TGTGCCAGCAGCTTCGGACTCCAGGAGACCCAGTACTTC. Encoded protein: CASSFGLQETQYF.

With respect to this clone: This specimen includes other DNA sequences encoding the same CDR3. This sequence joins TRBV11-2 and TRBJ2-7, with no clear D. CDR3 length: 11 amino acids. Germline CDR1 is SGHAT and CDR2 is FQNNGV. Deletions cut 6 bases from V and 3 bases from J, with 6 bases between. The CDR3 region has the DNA TGTGCCAGCAGTTTGAACTACGAGCAGTACTTC. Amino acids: CASSLNYEQYF.

The CDR3 loop reads CASKDSSYEQYF. The CDR3 DNA sequence: TGTGCCAGCAAAGATAGCTCCTACGAGCAGTACTTC. J is TRBJ2-7 and V is TRBV11-2; the D is unclear. Germline assignment: CDR1 SGHAT and CDR2 FQNNGV. The length of the CDR3 is 12 residues. V was cut by 7 bases and J by 0 bases, with 7 bases left in between.

The CDR3 loop is CASRGIYEQYF. CDR3 DNA sequence: TGTGCCAGCAGGGGAATCTACGAGCAGTACTTC. This chain connects TRBV28 to TRBJ2-7; no definite D call. With 6 bases removed from V and 3 bases from J, the gap between germline ends came to 6 bases. The length of the CDR3 is 11 residues. The germline CDR1 and CDR2 sequences are MDHEN and SYDVKM.

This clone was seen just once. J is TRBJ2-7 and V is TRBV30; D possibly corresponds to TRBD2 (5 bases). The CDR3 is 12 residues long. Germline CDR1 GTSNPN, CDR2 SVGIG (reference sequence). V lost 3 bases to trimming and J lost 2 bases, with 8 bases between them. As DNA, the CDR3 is TGTGCCTGGAGACCGGGGACCTACGAGCAGTACTTC. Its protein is CAWRPGTYEQYF.

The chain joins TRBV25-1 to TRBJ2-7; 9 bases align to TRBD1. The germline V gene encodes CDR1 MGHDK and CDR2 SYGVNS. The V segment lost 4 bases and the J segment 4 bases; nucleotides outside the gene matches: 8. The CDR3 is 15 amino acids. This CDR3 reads CASSVIYGTGYEQYF. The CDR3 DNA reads TGTGCCAGCAGTGTCATCTATGGGACAGGGTACGAGCAGTACTTC.

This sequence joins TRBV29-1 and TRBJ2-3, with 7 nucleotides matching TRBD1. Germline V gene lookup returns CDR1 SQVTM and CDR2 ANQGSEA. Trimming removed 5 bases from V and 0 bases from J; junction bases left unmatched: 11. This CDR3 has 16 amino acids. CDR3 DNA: TGCAGCGTTCGCCGCCAACAGGGGCGAAGCACAGATACGCAGTATTTT. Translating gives CSVRRQQGRSTDTQYF.

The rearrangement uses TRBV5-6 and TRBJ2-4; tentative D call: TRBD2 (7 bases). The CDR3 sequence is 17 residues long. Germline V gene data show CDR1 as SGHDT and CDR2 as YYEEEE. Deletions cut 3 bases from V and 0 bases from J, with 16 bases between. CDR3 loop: CASSSPGGGIAKNIQYF. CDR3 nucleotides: TGTGCCAGCAGCTCTCCAGGCGGGGGCATAGCCAAAAACATTCAGTACTTC. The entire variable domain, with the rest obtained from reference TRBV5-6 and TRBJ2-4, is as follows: DAGVTQSPTHLIKTRGQQVTLRCSPKSGHDTVSWYQQALGQGPQFIFQYYEEEERQRGNFPDRFSGHQFPNYSSELNVNALLLGDSALYLCASSSPGGGIAKNIQYFGAGTRLSVL.

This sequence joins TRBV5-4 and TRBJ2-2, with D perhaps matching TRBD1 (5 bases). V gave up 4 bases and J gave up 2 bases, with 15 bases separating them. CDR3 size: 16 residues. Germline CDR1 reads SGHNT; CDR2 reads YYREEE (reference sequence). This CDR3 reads CASSRAQDRNTGELFF. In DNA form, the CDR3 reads TGTGCCAGCAGCAGGGCACAAGACAGAAACACCGGGGAGCTGTTTTTT.

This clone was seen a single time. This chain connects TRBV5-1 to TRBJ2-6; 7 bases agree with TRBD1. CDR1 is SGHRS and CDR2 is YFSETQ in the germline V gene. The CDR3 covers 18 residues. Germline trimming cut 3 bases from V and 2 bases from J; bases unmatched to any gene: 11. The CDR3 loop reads CASSSIEDQGAGANVLTF. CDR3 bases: TGCGCCAGCAGCTCGATCGAAGACCAGGGGGCTGGGGCCAACGTCCTGACTTTC.

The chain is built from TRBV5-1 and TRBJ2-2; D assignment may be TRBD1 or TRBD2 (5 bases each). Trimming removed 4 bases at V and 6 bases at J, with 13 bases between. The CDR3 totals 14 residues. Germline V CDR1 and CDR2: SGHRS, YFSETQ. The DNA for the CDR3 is TGCGCCAGCAGCAGGGCCCTGGGGGCCGGGGAGCTGTTTTTT. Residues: CASSRALGAGELFF.

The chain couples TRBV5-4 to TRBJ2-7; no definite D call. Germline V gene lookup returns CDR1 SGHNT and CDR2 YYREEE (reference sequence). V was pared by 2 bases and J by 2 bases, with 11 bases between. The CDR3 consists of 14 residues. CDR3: CASSFGPNAYEQYF. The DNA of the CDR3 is TGTGCCAGCAGCTTCGGGCCTAACGCCTACGAGCAGTACTTC.

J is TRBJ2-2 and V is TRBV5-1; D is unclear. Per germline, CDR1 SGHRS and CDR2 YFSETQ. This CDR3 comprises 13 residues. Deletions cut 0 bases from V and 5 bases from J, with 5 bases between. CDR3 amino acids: CASSLVDTGELFF. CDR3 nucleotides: TGCGCCAGCAGCTTGGTAGATACCGGGGAGCTGTTTTTT.

The CDR3 protein is CSVSLALNTGELFF. CDR3 coding DNA: TGCAGCGTATCCCTAGCTCTGAACACCGGGGAGCTGTTTTTT. The chain has TRBV29-1 and TRBJ2-2, with a possible D match to TRBD2 (5 bases). The CDR3 is made up of 14 amino acids. Trimming pared 6 bases from V and 1 base from J, leaving 12 bases between. CDR1 and CDR2 from the germline V gene are SQVTM and ANQGSEA.